One and the same sample provided the 32 T cell receptor beta chains below, sequenced in a study of blood T cell repertoires in COVID-19. Sequencing was performed with immunoSEQ multiplex PCR; in TCRdb, only in-frame clones are kept and a portion is missing. The repertoire holds about 85,000 clones, with 87% as singletons. The sample was peripheral blood. These receptors originate from a man between 60 and 70 years old with acute or convalescent COVID-19.

This chain joins TRBV7-2 and TRBJ2-5, with TRBD2 as a possible D gene (5 bases). Germline V lookup: CDR1 SGHTA, CDR2 FQGNSA. The CDR3 consists of 13 residues. V was cut by 3 bases and J by 4 bases, with 9 bases left in between. Here the CDR3 reads CASSFGVRETQYF. The CDR3 coding sequence is TGTGCCAGCAGCTTCGGGGTAAGAGAGACCCAGTACTTC.

The V gene is TRBV11-2, the J gene TRBJ2-1, with 7 positions matching TRBD2. Germline V CDR1 and CDR2: SGHAT, FQNNGV. This CDR3 is 14 amino acids long. V trimming: 0 bases; J trimming: 12 bases; junction bases outside the gene matches: 8. This CDR3 is CASSLDGRAPGQFF. The CDR3 DNA follows: TGTGCCAGCAGCTTAGATGGGAGGGCGCCTGGGCAGTTCTTC.

The chain employs TRBV7-9 and TRBJ2-7; possible D gene TRBD1, 6 bases. The CDR3 runs 13 residues. Trimming took off 3 bases at V and 7 bases at J, with 13 bases between the two ends. Germline V gene lookup returns CDR1 SEHNR and CDR2 FQNEAQ (reference sequence). In DNA form, the CDR3 reads TGTGCCAGCAGCTTCGGCCAGGGGTGGGAGCAGTACTTC. Its translation is CASSFGQGWEQYF.

This chain connects TRBV27 to TRBJ1-6, with TRBD1 identical over 7 bases. V was pared by 3 bases and J by 10 bases, with 9 bases of the junction left unmatched. CDR1 MNHEY and CDR2 SMNVEV come from the germline V gene (reference sequence). CDR3 length: 15 residues. The DNA for the CDR3 is TGTGCCAGCAGTTTGACAGGGCAGGGGTCCTCACCCCTCCACTTT. It encodes CASSLTGQGSSPLHF.

The gene calls are TRBV18 and TRBJ2-1, with 9 positions matching TRBD2. The germline V gene has CDR1 KGHSH and CDR2 LQKENI. J lost 2 bases, V lost 6 bases, and 11 bases had no gene match. The CDR3 runs to 17 residues. CDR3 sequence reads: CASSLISGGPTYNEQFF. CDR3 sequence (DNA): TGTGCCAGCTCCCTCATCAGCGGGGGGCCCACCTACAATGAGCAGTTCTTC. The complete variable domain, with remaining parts taken from reference TRBV18 and TRBJ2-1, reads NAGVMQNPRHLVRRRGQEARLRCSPMKGHSHVYWYRQLPEEGLKFMVYLQKENIIDESGMPKERFSAEFPKEGPSILRIQQVVRGDSAAYFCASSLISGGPTYNEQFFGPGTRLTVL.

A few counts support this clone. CDR3 protein: CASSQDWRMNTEAFF. The CDR3 nucleotides read TGCGCCAGCAGCCAAGATTGGCGGATGAACACTGAAGCTTTCTTT. This chain links TRBV4-3 with TRBJ1-1; D is unresolved. Per the germline V gene, CDR1 is LGHNA and CDR2 is YSLEER. This CDR3 is 15 amino acids long. Trimming cost V 0 bases and J 0 bases, with 8 bases left between them.

This chain links TRBV27 with TRBJ1-2, with 9 bases aligning to TRBD1. The V and J ends lost 6 bases and 1 base, in that order; junction bases with no gene match: 3. The CDR3 sequence is 14 residues long. Germline V lookup: CDR1 MNHEY, CDR2 SMNVEV (reference sequence). The CDR3 sequence is CASRGQGINYGYTF. In nucleotides, the CDR3 is TGTGCCAGCAGGGGACAGGGTATTAACTATGGCTACACCTTC.

V is TRBV6-2 or TRBV6-3 and J is TRBJ1-2, with 8 bases that match TRBD1. After removal of 5 bases from V and 4 bases from J, the junction contained 6 bases not matched to a gene. Germline lookup yields CDR1 MNHEY and CDR2 SVGEGT. The CDR3 runs 14 residues. CDR3 residues: CASSDRGSLYGYTF. DNA of the CDR3: TGTGCCAGCAGTGACAGGGGATCACTCTATGGCTACACCTTC.

The J gene is TRBJ1-1, the V gene TRBV19, with D tentatively TRBD1 (6 bases). The CDR3 sequence is 11 residues long. The V gene lost 9 bases and the J gene lost 4 bases, with 9 bases spanning the gap. CDR1 is LNHDA and CDR2 is SQIVND in the germline V gene (reference sequence). CDR3 sequence: CASRGATEAFF. CDR3 nucleotides: TGTGCCAGCAGGGGAGCCACTGAAGCTTTCTTT.

The chain employs TRBV18 and TRBJ1-6, with D possibly TRBD1 on 6 matching bases. The germline V and J ends were trimmed by 5 bases and 6 bases, with 11 bases remaining between them. The CDR3 runs 14 residues. Germline CDR1 KGHSH, CDR2 LQKENI. DNA of the CDR3: TGTGCCAGCTCATGGGACAAATCTAATTCACCCCTCCACTTT. Residues: CASSWDKSNSPLHF.

This chain links TRBV18 with TRBJ1-4; D is unresolved. The CDR3 loop spans 16 amino acids. Trimming left V 1 base short and J 4 bases short, with 13 bases between. Germline-derived CDR1 and CDR2 are KGHSH and LQKENI. In DNA form, the CDR3 reads TGTGCCAGCTCACCACGGCCAGTCCGTCTTAATGAAAAACTGTTTTTT. Residues: CASSPRPVRLNEKLFF.

V and J are TRBV9 and TRBJ1-3, with TRBD1 as a possible D gene (5 bases). Trimming stripped 3 bases from V and 0 bases from J, with 10 bases between. This CDR3 is 15 amino acids long. Looked up from germline, CDR1 is SGDLS and CDR2 is YYNGEE. The CDR3, as DNA: TGTGCCAGCAGCGAGATAGGGGTCTCTGGAAACACCATATATTTT. It codes for CASSEIGVSGNTIYF.

The CDR3 DNA reads as TGTGCCAGCTCACCAGTTTGGACAGGTGCTGGTGGCTACACCTTC. It specifies CASSPVWTGAGGYTF. V is TRBV18 and J is TRBJ1-2; 7 bases match TRBD1. Germline CDR1 reads KGHSH; CDR2 reads LQKENI. The ends lost 2 bases at V and 7 bases at J; junction bases unmatched: 10. The CDR3 spans 15 residues.

The CDR3 region is CASSPRGAKNIQYF. The CDR3 bases are TGTGCCAGCAGCCCACGGGGAGCCAAAAACATTCAGTACTTC. V and J are TRBV14 and TRBJ2-4; possible D gene TRBD2, 5 bases. The germline gives CDR1 SGHDN, CDR2 FVKESK. Trimming pared 4 bases from V and 0 bases from J, leaving 7 bases between. The CDR3 is 14 residues long.

The rearrangement uses TRBV27 and TRBJ1-1; possibly TRBD1 for D (5 bases). CDR3 length equals 11 residues. With 5 bases removed from V and 8 bases from J, the gap between germline ends came to 9 bases. CDR1 is MNHEY and CDR2 is SMNVEV in the germline V gene (reference sequence). This CDR3 is CASSNDREAFF. The CDR3 DNA reads as TGTGCCAGCAGTAACGACAGAGAAGCTTTCTTT.

This chain uses TRBV2 with TRBJ1-3, with 12 bases that match TRBD1. The V segment lost 4 bases and the J segment 2 bases; nucleotides outside the gene matches: 6. CDR1 SNHLY and CDR2 FYNNEI come from the germline V gene. This CDR3 is 17 amino acids long. The CDR3 bases are TGTGCCAGCAGTGTCCCGGGACAGGGGGCTACTGGAAACACCATATATTTT. It codes for CASSVPGQGATGNTIYF.

The rearrangement joins TRBV12-3 or TRBV12-4 to TRBJ1-4; 7 bases map to TRBD1. Germline trimming cut 6 bases from V and 7 bases from J; bases unmatched to any gene: 5. This CDR3 is 13 amino acids long. CDR3 nucleotides: TGTGCCAGCAGCCGTGGACAGGCTGAAAAACTGTTTTTT. Translation gives CASSRGQAEKLFF.

The chain is built from TRBV7-2 and TRBJ1-3; D is uncertain. The germline CDR1 and CDR2 sequences are SGHTA and FQGNSA. Trimming stripped 0 bases from V and 0 bases from J, with 9 bases between. This CDR3 is 16 amino acids long. The DNA for the CDR3 is TGTGCCAGCAGCTTAGCCGGGATCACCTCTGGAAACACCATATATTTT. Its protein product is CASSLAGITSGNTIYF.

The chain is built from TRBV14 and TRBJ1-1; D possibly corresponds to TRBD1 (6 bases). Per the germline V gene, CDR1 is SGHDN and CDR2 is FVKESK. The V end was cut by 1 base, the J end by 4 bases, with 19 bases between. CDR3 length equals 17 residues. CDR3 in amino acids: CASSQASRGSLSTEAFF. CDR3 in DNA: TGTGCCAGCAGCCAAGCATCCAGGGGCTCTTTAAGCACTGAAGCTTTCTTT.

The rearrangement joins TRBV7-2 to TRBJ2-5; possibly TRBD2 for D (6 bases). With 5 bases removed from V and 5 bases from J, the gap between germline ends came to 12 bases. CDR1 SGHTA and CDR2 FQGNSA come from the germline V gene. This CDR3 has 13 residues. CDR3 loop: CASSRGAGETQYF. The CDR3 bases are TGTGCCAGCAGCCGAGGGGCGGGGGAGACCCAGTACTTC.

The chain is built from TRBV19 and TRBJ2-3; no reliable D call. The CDR3 is 15 residues long. V shed 0 bases and J shed 5 bases, with 12 bases lying between them. CDR1 and CDR2 (germline): LNHDA, SQIVND (reference sequence). The CDR3: CASSIEASRGDTQYF. The CDR3 nucleotides read TGTGCCAGTAGTATAGAGGCCTCCCGAGGAGATACGCAGTATTTT.

The V call is TRBV3-1 (or the pseudogene TRBV3-2), the J call TRBJ2-2, with 7 bases fitting TRBD2. The V gene's germline CDR1 is LGHDT and CDR2 YNNKEL (reference sequence). V was pared by 3 bases and J by 1 base, with 8 bases of the junction left unmatched. This CDR3 comprises 17 residues. The CDR3 nucleotides read TGTGCCAGCAGCCATGTGATAAGGGAGGGGAACACCGGGGAGCTGTTTTTT. This sequence encodes CASSHVIREGNTGELFF.

The chain recombines TRBV30 with TRBJ1-6, with D possibly TRBD1 on 5 matching bases. CDR1 is GTSNPN, CDR2 SVGIG, per germline (reference sequence). The CDR3 contains 13 residues. V lost 4 bases, J lost 9 bases, and 13 bases lay in between. The DNA of the CDR3 is TGTGCCTGGACCTCCGAAAGGGGTTCACCCCTCCACTTT. As protein: CAWTSERGSPLHF. The entire variable domain, with the rest obtained from reference TRBV30 and TRBJ1-6, is as follows: SQTIHQWPATLVQPVGSPLSLECTVEGTSNPNLYWYRQAAGRGLQLLFYSVGIGQISSEVPQNLSASRPQDRQFILSSKKLLLSDSGFYLCAWTSERGSPLHFGNGTRLTVT.

This chain joins TRBV29-1 and TRBJ2-7; D remains ambiguous. Germline-derived CDR1 and CDR2 are SQVTM and ANQGSEA. The length of the CDR3 is 11 residues. Trimming removed 4 bases at V and 2 bases at J, with 6 bases between. The CDR3 protein is CSVGQAYEQYF. The CDR3 DNA sequence: TGCAGCGTTGGGCAGGCCTACGAGCAGTACTTC.

This clone has a single count. CDR3 sequence reads: CASSSTGAYEQYF. Written as DNA, the CDR3 is TGTGCCAGCAGTTCGACAGGGGCCTACGAGCAGTACTTC. The chain employs TRBV6-2 or TRBV6-3 and TRBJ2-7; 8 nucleotides match TRBD1. Per germline, CDR1 MNHEY and CDR2 SVGEGT. J lost 2 bases, V lost 4 bases, and 1 base had no gene match. The CDR3 spans 13 residues.

This clone appeared once. This rearrangement joins TRBV2 to TRBJ2-7; tentatively, D is TRBD1 (5 bases). The germline V gene encodes CDR1 SNHLY and CDR2 FYNNEI. V lost 7 bases to trimming and J lost 2 bases, with 15 bases between them. This CDR3 comprises 14 residues. This chain's CDR3 is CASNGAEIPYEQYF. The CDR3 DNA sequence: TGTGCCAGCAATGGGGCCGAAATCCCCTACGAGCAGTACTTC. The full variable domain, in which reference TRBV2 and TRBJ2-7 provide the parts outside the CDR3, is EPEVTQTPSHQVTQMGQEVILRCVPISNHLYFYWYRQILGQKVEFLVSFYNNEISEKSEIFDDQFSVERPDGSNFTLKIRSTKLEDSAMYFCASNGAEIPYEQYFGPGTRLTVT.

V is TRBV3-1 (or the pseudogene TRBV3-2) and J is TRBJ2-5; TRBD2 matches 12 bases. Germline V gives CDR1 LGHDT, CDR2 YNNKEL (reference sequence). V trimming: 0 bases; J trimming: 2 bases; junction bases outside the gene matches: 7. This CDR3 spans 18 amino acids. CDR3 residues: CASSQEALLAGGQETQYF. CDR3 bases: TGTGCCAGCAGCCAAGAGGCCCTACTAGCGGGGGGTCAAGAGACCCAGTACTTC.

The chain links TRBV7-6 to TRBJ2-1, with 12 bases matching TRBD2. CDR1 is SGHVS, CDR2 FNYEAQ, per germline. V gave up 4 bases and J gave up 2 bases; unmatched junction bases: 0. The CDR3 contains 15 residues. Here the CDR3 reads CASSSSGGAYNEQFF. The CDR3 DNA is TGTGCCAGCAGCTCTAGCGGGGGGGCCTACAATGAGCAGTTCTTC.

The chain carries TRBV6-2 or TRBV6-3 and TRBJ1-2; TRBD1 aligns across 8 bases. In germline, CDR1 is MNHEY, CDR2 SVGEGT. This CDR3 contains 14 residues. After removal of 1 base from V and 6 bases from J, the junction contained 4 bases not matched to a gene. The CDR3 DNA reads as TGTGCCAGCAGTTACTTTGTGACAGGGGATGGCTACACCTTC. Translating it yields CASSYFVTGDGYTF.

This sequence joins TRBV19 and TRBJ1-5; 7 positions agree with TRBD1. J lost 1 base, V lost 8 bases, and 8 bases had no gene match. There are 15 residues in the CDR3. Germline V gene lookup returns CDR1 LNHDA and CDR2 SQIVND (reference sequence). CDR3 coding DNA: TGTGCCAGTTCGACAGGGTCCCGAAGCAATCAGCCCCAGCATTTT. Translated, it gives CASSTGSRSNQPQHF. Together with reference TRBV19 and TRBJ1-5, the CDR3 gives the full variable domain: DGGITQSPKYLFRKEGQNVTLSCEQNLNHDAMYWYRQDPGQGLRLIYYSQIVNDFQKGDIAEGYSVSREKKESFPLTVTSAQKNPTAFYLCASSTGSRSNQPQHFGDGTRLSIL.

The chain joins TRBV9 to TRBJ1-1, with a tentative D call TRBD1 (5 bases). The V gene lost 4 bases and the J gene lost 0 bases, with 10 bases spanning the gap. CDR1 and CDR2 from the germline V gene are SGDLS and YYNGEE. CDR3 size: 14 residues. CDR3 sequence (DNA): TGTGCCAGCAGCACGGGGGTAGTGAACACTGAAGCTTTCTTT. Amino acid sequence: CASSTGVVNTEAFF.

The chain has TRBV18 and TRBJ1-3; TRBD1 matches at 7 bases. V lost 2 bases, J lost 2 bases, and 6 bases stayed unmatched. The CDR3 is made up of 16 amino acids. Germline V gene lookup returns CDR1 KGHSH and CDR2 LQKENI. CDR3 protein: CASSPDRVGAGNTIYF. The DNA of the CDR3 is TGTGCCAGCTCACCAGACAGGGTCGGCGCTGGAAACACCATATATTTT. The full variable domain, completed using reference TRBV18 and TRBJ1-3, is NAGVMQNPRHLVRRRGQEARLRCSPMKGHSHVYWYRQLPEEGLKFMVYLQKENIIDESGMPKERFSAEFPKEGPSILRIQQVVRGDSAAYFCASSPDRVGAGNTIYFGEGSWLTVV.